This T cell receptor (beta chain) was found in a study of vaccination effects on CD4 cells after COVID-19. Overall study: Post-vaccine draws lagged the second dose by a median of 72 days.

Study-level points and caveats: The study enrolled few convalescent patients and sampled no early post-infection timepoints.

Note on this clone: Its antigen is still unknown.

Prior to sequencing, the ViraFEST assay stimulated PBMC with viral peptide pools, which expanded the antigen-specific CD4+ T cells. Following an approximately 9-day culture, CD4+ T cells were purified. Two doses of either BNT162b2 or mRNA-1273 were given to each participant. The CDR3 length is 13 residues. Between the trimmed V and J ends, which lost 4 bases and 1 base, there was a span of 8 bases. From germline, CDR1 is SGHDT and CDR2 YYEEEE. Clones were sequenced by immunoSEQ multiplex PCR, and TCRdb holds only the in-frame ones, with some missing. The sample lists more than 20,000 clones, 60% to 80% seen once, with about 6% in the top ten.

The sample consisted of CD4+ T cells from PBMCs cultured with SARS-CoV-2 spike peptides, taken after COVID-19 vaccination. The chain is built from TRBV5-6 and TRBJ1-1, with unresolved D. The clonotype comes from a human donor who received a COVID-19 vaccine. Some clones in this sample may be carry-over from other donors' samples. The CDR3 sequence is CASSSPRNTEAFF. The CDR3 DNA reads as TGTGCCAGCAGCAGCCCGAGGAACACTGAAGCTTTCTTT.